Detailed here is one T cell receptor beta chain. Antigen specificity is unknown. Profiling relied on immunoSEQ multiplex PCR, and the TCRdb table lists in-frame clones only, not all of them. The top ten clones hold approximately 8% of a sample with 20,000 to 25,000 clones, more than 80% of them seen once. From germline, CDR1 is SNHLY and CDR2 FYNNEI. This CDR3 is built from 12 residues. Trimming cost V 1 base and J 8 bases, with 8 bases left between them. The data stem from a study of T cells after posttransplantation cyclophosphamide. Control samples came 1 year after myeloablative marrow transplants with methotrexate plus calcineurin inhibitor. Study observations and caveats: TRB overlap between skin or GI tissue T cells and blood was limited. Later blood repertoires were often dominated by clones from the donor CD8+ memory compartment.

The source is a female patient in her fifties who received an allogeneic stem cell transplant from an unrelated donor, was CMV-positive, and had chronic GVHD only. The graft donor may have given rise to some T cells. The input for sequencing was PBMCs, taken after an allogeneic stem cell transplant with a calcineurin inhibitor and methotrexate. The J gene is TRBJ1-1, the V gene TRBV2; the D is unclear. The CDR3 spells CASSEVRLEAFF. DNA of the CDR3: TGTGCCAGCAGTGAAGTCAGGTTGGAAGCTTTCTTT.